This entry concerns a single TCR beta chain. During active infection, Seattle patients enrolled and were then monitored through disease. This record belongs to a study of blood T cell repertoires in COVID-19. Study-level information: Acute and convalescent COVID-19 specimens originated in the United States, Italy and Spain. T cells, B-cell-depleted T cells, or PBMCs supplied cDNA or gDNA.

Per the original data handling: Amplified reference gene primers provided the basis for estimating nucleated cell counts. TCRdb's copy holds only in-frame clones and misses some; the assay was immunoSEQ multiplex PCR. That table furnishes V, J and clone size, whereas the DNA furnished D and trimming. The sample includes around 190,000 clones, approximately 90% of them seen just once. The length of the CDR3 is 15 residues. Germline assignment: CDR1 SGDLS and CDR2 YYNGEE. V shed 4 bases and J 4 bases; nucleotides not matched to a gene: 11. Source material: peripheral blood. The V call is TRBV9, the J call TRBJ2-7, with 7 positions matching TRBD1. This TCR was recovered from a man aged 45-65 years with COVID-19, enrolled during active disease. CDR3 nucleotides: TGTGCCAGCAGCATTACCGACAGGGCACATTACGAGCAGTACTTC. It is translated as CASSITDRAHYEQYF.